This T cell receptor beta chain was sequenced during a study of cytotoxic CD8 clonotypes in ibrutinib-treated CLL. Germline values: CDR1 DFQATT, CDR2 SNEGSKA (reference sequence). The CDR3 has 11 amino acids. Trimming removed 5 bases from V and 8 bases from J, with 9 bases in between. Produced via immunoSEQ multiplex PCR; TCRdb's table is partial and in-frame only. Altogether about 72,000 clones are present, 68% being singletons, with the ten largest covering 4.5% to 6%. The receptor's source is a human donor with chronic lymphocytic leukemia. The sample here was PBMCs, taken after 12 months of ibrutinib treatment. The chain uses TRBV20-1 and TRBJ1-4, with D hard to call. The CDR3 here is CSALLGEKLFF. The CDR3 coding sequence is TGCAGTGCTCTACTCGGCGAAAAACTGTTTTTT.